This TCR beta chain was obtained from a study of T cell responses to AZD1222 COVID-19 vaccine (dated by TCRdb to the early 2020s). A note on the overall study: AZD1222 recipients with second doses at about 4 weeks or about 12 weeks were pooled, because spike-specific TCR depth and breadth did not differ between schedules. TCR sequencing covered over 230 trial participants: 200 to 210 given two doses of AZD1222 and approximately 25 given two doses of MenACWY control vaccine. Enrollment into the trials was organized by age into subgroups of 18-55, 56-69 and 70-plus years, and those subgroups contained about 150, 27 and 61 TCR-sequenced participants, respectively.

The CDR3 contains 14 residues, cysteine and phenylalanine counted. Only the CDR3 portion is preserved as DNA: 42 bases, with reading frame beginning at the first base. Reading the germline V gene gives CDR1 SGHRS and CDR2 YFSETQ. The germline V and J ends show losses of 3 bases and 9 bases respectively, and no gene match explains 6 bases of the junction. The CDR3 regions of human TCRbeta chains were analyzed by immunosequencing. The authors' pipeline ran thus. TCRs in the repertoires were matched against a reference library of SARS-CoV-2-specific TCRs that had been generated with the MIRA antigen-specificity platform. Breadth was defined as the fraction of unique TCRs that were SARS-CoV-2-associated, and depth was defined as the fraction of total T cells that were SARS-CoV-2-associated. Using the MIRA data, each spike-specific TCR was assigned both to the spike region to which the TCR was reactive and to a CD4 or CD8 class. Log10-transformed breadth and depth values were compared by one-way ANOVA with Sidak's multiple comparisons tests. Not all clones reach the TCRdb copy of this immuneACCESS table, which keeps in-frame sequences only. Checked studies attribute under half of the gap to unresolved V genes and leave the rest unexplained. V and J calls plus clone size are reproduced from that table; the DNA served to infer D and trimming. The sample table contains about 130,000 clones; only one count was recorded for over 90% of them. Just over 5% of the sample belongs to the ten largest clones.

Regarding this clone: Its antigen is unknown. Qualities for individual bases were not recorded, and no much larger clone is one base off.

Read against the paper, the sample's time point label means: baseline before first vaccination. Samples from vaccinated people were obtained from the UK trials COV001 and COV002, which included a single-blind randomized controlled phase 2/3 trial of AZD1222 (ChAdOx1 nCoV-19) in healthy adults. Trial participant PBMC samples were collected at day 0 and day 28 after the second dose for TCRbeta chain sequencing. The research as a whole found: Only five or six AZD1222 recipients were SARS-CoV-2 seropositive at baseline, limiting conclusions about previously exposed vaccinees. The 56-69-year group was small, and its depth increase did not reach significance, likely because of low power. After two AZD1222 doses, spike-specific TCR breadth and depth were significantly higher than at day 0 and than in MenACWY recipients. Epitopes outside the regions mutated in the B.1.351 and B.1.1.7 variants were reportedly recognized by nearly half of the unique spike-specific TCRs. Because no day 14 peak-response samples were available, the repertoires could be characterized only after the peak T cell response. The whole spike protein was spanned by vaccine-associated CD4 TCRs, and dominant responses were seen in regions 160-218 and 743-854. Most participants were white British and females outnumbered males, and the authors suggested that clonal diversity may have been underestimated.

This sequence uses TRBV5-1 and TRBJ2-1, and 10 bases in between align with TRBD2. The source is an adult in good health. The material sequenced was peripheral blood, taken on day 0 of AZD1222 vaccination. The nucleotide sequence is TGCGCCAGCAGCTCGACCCTAGCGGGAGTTGAGCAGTTCTTC. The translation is CASSSTLAGVEQFF.